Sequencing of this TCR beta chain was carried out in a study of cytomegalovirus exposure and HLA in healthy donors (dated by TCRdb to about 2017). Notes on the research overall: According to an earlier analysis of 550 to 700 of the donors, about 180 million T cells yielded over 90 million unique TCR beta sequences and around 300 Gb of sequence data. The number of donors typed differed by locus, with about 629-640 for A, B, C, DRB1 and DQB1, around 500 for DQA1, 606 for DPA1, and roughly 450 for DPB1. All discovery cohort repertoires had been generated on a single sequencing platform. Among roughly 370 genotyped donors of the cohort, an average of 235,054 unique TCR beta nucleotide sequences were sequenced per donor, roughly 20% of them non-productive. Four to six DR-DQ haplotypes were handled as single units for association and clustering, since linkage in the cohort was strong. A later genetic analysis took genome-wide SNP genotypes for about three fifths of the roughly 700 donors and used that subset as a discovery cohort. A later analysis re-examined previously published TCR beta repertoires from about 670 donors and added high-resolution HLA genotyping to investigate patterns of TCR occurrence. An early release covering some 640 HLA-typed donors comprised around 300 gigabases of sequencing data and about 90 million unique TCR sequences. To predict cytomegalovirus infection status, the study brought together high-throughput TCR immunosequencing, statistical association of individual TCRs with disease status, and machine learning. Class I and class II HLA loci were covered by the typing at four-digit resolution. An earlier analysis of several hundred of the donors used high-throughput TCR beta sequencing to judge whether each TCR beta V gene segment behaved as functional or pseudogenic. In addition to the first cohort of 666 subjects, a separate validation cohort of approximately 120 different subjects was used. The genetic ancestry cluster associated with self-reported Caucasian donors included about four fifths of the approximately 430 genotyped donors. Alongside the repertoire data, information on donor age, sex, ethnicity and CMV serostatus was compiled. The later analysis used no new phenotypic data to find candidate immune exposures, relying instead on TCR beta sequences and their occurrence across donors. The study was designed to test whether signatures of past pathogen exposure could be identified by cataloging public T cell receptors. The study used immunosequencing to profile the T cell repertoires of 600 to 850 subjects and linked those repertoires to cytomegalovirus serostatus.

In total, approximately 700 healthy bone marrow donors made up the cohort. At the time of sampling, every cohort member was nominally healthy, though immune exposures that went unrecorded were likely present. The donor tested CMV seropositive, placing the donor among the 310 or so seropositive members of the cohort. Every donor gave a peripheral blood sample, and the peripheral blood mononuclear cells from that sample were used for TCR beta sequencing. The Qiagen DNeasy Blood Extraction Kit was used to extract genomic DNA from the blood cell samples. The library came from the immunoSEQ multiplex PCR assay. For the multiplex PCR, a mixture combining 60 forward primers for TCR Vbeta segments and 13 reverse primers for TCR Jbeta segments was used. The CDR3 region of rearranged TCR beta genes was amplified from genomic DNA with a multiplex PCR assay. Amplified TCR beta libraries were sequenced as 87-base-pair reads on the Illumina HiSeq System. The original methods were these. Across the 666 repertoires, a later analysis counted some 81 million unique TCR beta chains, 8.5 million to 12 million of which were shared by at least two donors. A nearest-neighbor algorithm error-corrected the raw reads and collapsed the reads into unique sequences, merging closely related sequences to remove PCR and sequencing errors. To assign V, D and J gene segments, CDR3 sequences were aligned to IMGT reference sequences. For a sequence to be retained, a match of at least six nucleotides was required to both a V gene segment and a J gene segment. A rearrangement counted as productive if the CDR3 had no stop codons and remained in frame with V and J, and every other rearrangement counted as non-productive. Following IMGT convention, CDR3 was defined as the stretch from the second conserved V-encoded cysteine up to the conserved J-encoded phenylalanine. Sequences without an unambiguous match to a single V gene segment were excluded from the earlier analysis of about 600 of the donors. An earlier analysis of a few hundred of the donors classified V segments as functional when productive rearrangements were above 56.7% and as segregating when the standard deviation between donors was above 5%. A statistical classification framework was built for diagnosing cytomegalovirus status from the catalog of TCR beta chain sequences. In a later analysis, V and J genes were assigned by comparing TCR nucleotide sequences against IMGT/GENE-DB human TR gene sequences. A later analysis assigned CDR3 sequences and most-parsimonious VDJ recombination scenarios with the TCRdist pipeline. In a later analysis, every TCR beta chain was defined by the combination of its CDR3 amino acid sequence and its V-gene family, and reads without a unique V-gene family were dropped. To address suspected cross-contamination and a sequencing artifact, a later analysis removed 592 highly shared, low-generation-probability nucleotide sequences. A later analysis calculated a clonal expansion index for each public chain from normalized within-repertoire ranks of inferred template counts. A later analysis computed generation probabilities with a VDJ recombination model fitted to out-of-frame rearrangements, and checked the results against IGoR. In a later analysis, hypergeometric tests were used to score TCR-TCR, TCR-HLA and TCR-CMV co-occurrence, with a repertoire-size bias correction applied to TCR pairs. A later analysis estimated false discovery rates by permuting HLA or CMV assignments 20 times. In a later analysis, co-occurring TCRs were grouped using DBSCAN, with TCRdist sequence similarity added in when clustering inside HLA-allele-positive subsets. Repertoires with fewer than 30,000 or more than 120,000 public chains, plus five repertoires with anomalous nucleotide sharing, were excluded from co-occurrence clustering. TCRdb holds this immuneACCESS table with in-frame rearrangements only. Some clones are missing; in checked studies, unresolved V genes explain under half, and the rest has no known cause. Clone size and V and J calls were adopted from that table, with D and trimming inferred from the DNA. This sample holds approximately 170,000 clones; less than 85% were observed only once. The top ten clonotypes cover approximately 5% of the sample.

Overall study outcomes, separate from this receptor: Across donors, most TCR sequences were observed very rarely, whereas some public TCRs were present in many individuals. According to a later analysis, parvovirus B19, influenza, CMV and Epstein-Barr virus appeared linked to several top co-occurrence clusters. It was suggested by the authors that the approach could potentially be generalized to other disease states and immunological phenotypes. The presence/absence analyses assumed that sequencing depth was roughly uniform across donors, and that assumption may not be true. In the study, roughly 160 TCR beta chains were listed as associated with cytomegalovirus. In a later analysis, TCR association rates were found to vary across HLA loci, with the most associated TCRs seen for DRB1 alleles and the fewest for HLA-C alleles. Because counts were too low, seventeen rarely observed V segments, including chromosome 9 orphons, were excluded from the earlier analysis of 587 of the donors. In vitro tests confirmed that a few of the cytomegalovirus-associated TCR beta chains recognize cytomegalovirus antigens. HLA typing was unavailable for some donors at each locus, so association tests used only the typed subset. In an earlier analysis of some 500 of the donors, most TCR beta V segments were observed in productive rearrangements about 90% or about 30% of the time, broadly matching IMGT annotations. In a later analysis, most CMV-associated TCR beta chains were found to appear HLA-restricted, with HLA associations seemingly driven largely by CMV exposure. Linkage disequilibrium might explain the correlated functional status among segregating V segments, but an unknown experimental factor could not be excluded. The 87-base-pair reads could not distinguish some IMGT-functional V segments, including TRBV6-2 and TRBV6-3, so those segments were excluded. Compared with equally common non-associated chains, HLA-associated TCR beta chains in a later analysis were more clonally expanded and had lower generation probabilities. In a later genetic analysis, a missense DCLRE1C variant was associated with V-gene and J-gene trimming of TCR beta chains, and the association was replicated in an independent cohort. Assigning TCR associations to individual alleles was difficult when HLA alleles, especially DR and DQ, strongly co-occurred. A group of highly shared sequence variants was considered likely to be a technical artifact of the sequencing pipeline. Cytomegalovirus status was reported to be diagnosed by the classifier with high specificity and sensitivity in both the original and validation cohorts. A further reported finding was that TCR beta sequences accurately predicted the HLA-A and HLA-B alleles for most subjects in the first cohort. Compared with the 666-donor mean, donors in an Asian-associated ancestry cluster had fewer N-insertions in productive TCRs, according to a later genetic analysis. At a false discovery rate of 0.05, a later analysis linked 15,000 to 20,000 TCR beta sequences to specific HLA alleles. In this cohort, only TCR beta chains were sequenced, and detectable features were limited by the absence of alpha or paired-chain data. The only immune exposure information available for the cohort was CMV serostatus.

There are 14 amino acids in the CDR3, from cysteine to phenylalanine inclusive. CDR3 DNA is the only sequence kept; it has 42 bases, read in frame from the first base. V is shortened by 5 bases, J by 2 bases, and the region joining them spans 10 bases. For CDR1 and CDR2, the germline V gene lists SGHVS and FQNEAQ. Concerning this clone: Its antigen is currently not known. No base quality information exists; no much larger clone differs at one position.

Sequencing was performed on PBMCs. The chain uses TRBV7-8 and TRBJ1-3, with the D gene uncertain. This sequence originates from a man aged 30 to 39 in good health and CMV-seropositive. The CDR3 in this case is CASSQHGPGNTIYF. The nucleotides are TGTGCCAGCAGCCAGCATGGGCCTGGAAACACCATATATTTT. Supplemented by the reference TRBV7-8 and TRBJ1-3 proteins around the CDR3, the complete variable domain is GAGVSQSPRYKVAKRGQDVALRCDPISGHVSLFWYQQALGQGPEFLTYFQNEAQLDKSGLPSDRFFAERPEGSVSTLKIQRTQQEDSAVYLCASSQHGPGNTIYFGEGSWLTVV.